This entry lists 9 T cell receptor beta chains sequenced from one sample in a study of T cell responses to AZD1222 COVID-19 vaccine. Assay: immunoSEQ multiplex PCR; the TCRdb copy retains only in-frame clones and omits some. The sample carries approximately 94,000 clones, around 90% recorded once. The sample consisted of peripheral blood, taken on day 0 of AZD1222 vaccination. Receptors were obtained from an adult in good health.

The rearrangement links TRBV7-3 to TRBJ2-1; D tentatively fits TRBD1 or TRBD2 (5 bases each). The CDR3 is made up of 13 amino acids. Germline CDR1 SGHTA, CDR2 FQGTGA. The V gene lost 2 bases and the J gene lost 8 bases, with 10 bases spanning the gap. The CDR3 spells CASSLVGTHEQFF. The CDR3 region has the DNA TGTGCCAGCAGCTTAGTAGGGACCCATGAGCAGTTCTTC.

The chain recombines TRBV5-1 with TRBJ1-1; D not resolved. CDR3 length: 11 residues. Germline V gene sequence: CDR1 SGHRS, CDR2 YFSETQ. V lost 5 bases and J 1 base, leaving 3 bases between the germline ends. CDR3 bases: TGCGCCAGCAGGGGGAACACTGAAGCTTTCTTT. This sequence encodes CASRGNTEAFF.

The chain is built from TRBV6-1 and TRBJ1-6; D may be TRBD1 (5 bases). This CDR3 has 17 amino acids. V gave up 3 bases and J gave up 0 bases, with 12 bases separating them. Per the germline V gene, CDR1 is MNHNS and CDR2 is SASEGT. The CDR3 sequence is CASSDYTGFSYNSPLHF. The CDR3, as DNA: TGTGCCAGCAGTGATTACACAGGCTTCTCCTATAATTCACCCCTCCACTTT.

The chain combines TRBV19 with TRBJ1-5; D not certain. Looked up from germline, CDR1 is LNHDA and CDR2 is SQIVND (reference sequence). The V end lost 3 bases, the J end lost 6 bases, and 12 bases lay between the germline ends. The CDR3 has 14 residues. The CDR3 is CASSIFSGAQPQHF. As DNA, the CDR3 is TGTGCCAGTAGTATTTTCAGTGGAGCTCAGCCCCAGCATTTT.

The rearrangement joins TRBV2 to TRBJ2-2; D is undetermined. V lost 3 bases, J lost 4 bases, and 0 bases lay in between. The germline gives CDR1 SNHLY, CDR2 FYNNEI. The CDR3 runs to 11 residues. The CDR3 bases are TGTGCCAGCAGTGACACCGGGGAGCTGTTTTTT. Translated, it gives CASSDTGELFF.

This sequence joins TRBV5-1 and TRBJ2-7; TRBD1 matches 10 bases. The CDR3 runs 15 residues. J was trimmed by 2 bases and V by 0 bases; bases with no gene match: 2. Germline V gives CDR1 SGHRS, CDR2 YFSETQ. The CDR3 sequence is CASSLGQGAPYEQYF. As DNA, the CDR3 is TGCGCCAGCAGCTTGGGACAGGGGGCCCCCTACGAGCAGTACTTC.

This chain joins TRBV6-1 and TRBJ2-1; 7 bases are a match to TRBD2. CDR1 and CDR2 (germline): MNHNS, SASEGT. The trim removed 0 bases at V and 4 bases at J, leaving 6 bases unmatched. CDR3 length: 16 amino acids. The CDR3 loop is CASSEALAEIYNEQFF. In DNA form, the CDR3 reads TGTGCCAGCAGTGAAGCGCTAGCGGAGATTTACAATGAGCAGTTCTTC.

The chain carries TRBV7-9 and TRBJ1-4; D is unresolved. Germline CDR1 SEHNR, CDR2 FQNEAQ (reference sequence). This CDR3 spans 13 amino acids. V was shortened by 5 bases and J by 2 bases, with 6 bases between the two germline ends. CDR3 DNA sequence: TGTGCCAGCAGCACGCTCACTAATGAAAAACTGTTTTTT. This sequence encodes CASSTLTNEKLFF.

The J gene is TRBJ2-7, the V gene TRBV18; the D gene could be TRBD1 or TRBD2 (5 bases each). With 2 bases removed from V and 1 base from J, the gap between germline ends came to 18 bases. The CDR3 is 17 amino acids. The germline gives CDR1 KGHSH, CDR2 LQKENI. CDR3 sequence (DNA): TGTGCCAGCTCACCAGGGCAGGGATCGGGGCAATCCTACGAGCAGTACTTC. Translated, it gives CASSPGQGSGQSYEQYF.